This record concerns one T cell receptor (beta chain) sequence. The data are from a study of T cell responses to AZD1222 COVID-19 vaccine. Produced via immunoSEQ multiplex PCR; TCRdb's table is partial and in-frame only. The sample has just over 70,000 clones, around 84% seen once. This CDR3 is built from 14 residues. CDR1 is MNHEY and CDR2 is SVGAGI in the germline V gene. The V and J ends lost 5 bases and 2 bases respectively, with 10 bases between them. The receptor was derived from an adult in good health. The sample consisted of peripheral blood, taken on day 0 of AZD1222 vaccination. The gene calls are TRBV6-5 and TRBJ1-5; D is perhaps TRBD1 (6 bases). CDR3 nucleotides: TGTGCCAGCAGTACTGGGGGCCGCAATCAGCCCCAGCATTTT. Translating it yields CASSTGGRNQPQHF.